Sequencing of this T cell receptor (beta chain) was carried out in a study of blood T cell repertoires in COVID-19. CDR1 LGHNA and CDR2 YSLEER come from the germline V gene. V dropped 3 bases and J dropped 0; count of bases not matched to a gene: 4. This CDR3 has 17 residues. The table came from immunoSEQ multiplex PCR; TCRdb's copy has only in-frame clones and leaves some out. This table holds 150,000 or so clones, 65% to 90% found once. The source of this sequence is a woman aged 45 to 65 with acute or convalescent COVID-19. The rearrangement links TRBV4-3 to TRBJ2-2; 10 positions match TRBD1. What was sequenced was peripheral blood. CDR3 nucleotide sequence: TGCGCCAGCAGCCATCCCGGACAGGGGGCGAACACCGGGGAGCTGTTTTTT. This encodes CASSHPGQGANTGELFF.